A selection of T cell receptor beta chains follows, all from one sample in a study of follicular helper T cells after annual influenza vaccination. Method: immunoSEQ multiplex PCR; TCRdb's copy keeps in-frame clones and lacks some. The data hold around 10,000 clones, with approximately 80% observed a single time. The starting material was CXCR5+ CD38- circulating T follicular helper cells from blood, obtained 7 days after influenza vaccination. These receptors were obtained from an adult who received the influenza vaccine. The CDR3 runs from the conserved cysteine through the conserved F or W. Each record gives: D gene, J gene, clone size, V gene, CDR3 DNA, CDR3 protein. A D gene is named only where the DNA matches it firmly. Size tells how often a clone was seen (once, few, many) or the class of an expanded clone, and some rows leave it out.

D: -
J: TRBJ1-1
size: -
V: TRBV18
DNA: TGTGCCAGCTCGCCGAAGTTGAACACTGAAGCTTTCTTT
CDR3: CASSPKLNTEAFF

D: -
J: TRBJ1-2
size: -
V: TRBV29-1
DNA: TGCAGCGTTGAAAGAGGGCAGGGAAGTGGCTACACCTTC
CDR3: CSVERGQGSGYTF

D: -
J: TRBJ2-7
size: once
V: TRBV5-3
DNA: TGTGCCAGAAGCTTTAACGAGCAGTACTTC
CDR3: CARSFNEQYF

D: -
J: TRBJ1-6
size: -
V: TRBV5-6
DNA: TGTGCCAGCAGCTTGGTCGGCAGGGATTATTCACCCCTCCACTTT
CDR3: CASSLVGRDYSPLHF

D: -
J: TRBJ2-7
size: -
V: TRBV5-6
DNA: TGTGCCAGCAACTTCTATGGGGCAGGGTCGTACGAGCAGTACTTC
CDR3: CASNFYGAGSYEQYF

D: -
J: TRBJ1-2
size: once
V: TRBV13
DNA: TGTGCCAGCAGCTCCCCCCAAGGTCGCAGGGGAGGTGGCTACACCTTC
CDR3: CASSSPQGRRGGGYTF

D: -
J: TRBJ2-2
size: few
V: TRBV7-2
DNA: TGTGCCAGCAGCGTCTACGGCGGGGAGCTGTTTTTT
CDR3: CASSVYGGELFF

D: -
J: TRBJ2-5
size: -
V: TRBV2
DNA: TGTGCCAGCAGTGGTGACCCTGGGAGAGAGACCCAGTACTTC
CDR3: CASSGDPGRETQYF

D: -
J: TRBJ2-6
size: -
V: TRBV28
DNA: TGTGCCAGCAGCTCCCGGTTGACGAGCTCTGGGGCCAACGTCCTGACTTTC
CDR3: CASSSRLTSSGANVLTF

D: -
J: TRBJ2-7
size: -
V: TRBV30
DNA: TGTGCCTGGAATCGCCGGGACTTCTCCTACGAGCAGTACTTC
CDR3: CAWNRRDFSYEQYF

D: -
J: TRBJ2-3
size: -
V: TRBV30
DNA: TGTGCCTGGAGTTTCATCACAGATACGCAGTATTTT
CDR3: CAWSFITDTQYF

D: TRBD1
J: TRBJ1-5
size: -
V: TRBV28
DNA: TGTGCCAGCAGTTTCGGAACACTGGGACAGGACGAACAGCCCCAGCATTTT
CDR3: CASSFGTLGQDEQPQHF

D: -
J: TRBJ1-1
size: -
V: TRBV6-5
DNA: TGTGCCAGCAGTTACGGGGGCTTCGACACTGAAGCTTTCTTT
CDR3: CASSYGGFDTEAFF